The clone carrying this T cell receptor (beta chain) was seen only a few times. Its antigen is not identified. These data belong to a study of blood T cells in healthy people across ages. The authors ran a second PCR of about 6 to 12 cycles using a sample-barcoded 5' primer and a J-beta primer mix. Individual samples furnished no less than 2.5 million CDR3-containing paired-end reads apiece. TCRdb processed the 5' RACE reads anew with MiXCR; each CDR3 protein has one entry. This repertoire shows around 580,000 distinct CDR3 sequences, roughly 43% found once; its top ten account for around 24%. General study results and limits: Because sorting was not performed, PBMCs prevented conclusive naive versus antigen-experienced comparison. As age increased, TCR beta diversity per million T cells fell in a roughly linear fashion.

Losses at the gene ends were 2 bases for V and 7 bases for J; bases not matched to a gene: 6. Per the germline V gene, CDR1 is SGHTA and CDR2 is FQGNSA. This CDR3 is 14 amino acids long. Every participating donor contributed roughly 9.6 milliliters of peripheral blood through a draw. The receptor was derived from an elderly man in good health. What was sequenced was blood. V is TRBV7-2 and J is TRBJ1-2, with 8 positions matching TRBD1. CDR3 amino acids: CASSLPQGVVGYTF. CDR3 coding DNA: TGTGCCAGCAGCTTACCACAGGGGGTGGTTGGCTACACCTTC.